Each of the 27 T cell receptor beta chains below was sequenced from the same sample in a study of cytomegalovirus exposure and HLA in healthy donors (dated by TCRdb to about 2017). Library preparation employed the immunoSEQ multiplex PCR assay. TCRdb re-hosts the immuneACCESS table, in-frame sequences only. Its copies lack some clones; in the studies checked, an unresolved V gene accounts for under half of them, and the cause for the rest is not known. Across this sample there are under 250,000 clones, with around 86% seen only once. The biggest ten clones account for approximately 2% of the sample. Input material: PBMCs. All receptors derive from a woman between 18 and 30 years old in good health and CMV-seropositive.

The chain employs TRBV2 and TRBJ1-2; no reliable D call. Germline-derived CDR1 and CDR2 are SNHLY and FYNNEI. This CDR3 has 12 amino acids. Trimming took 4 bases from V and 5 from J, leaving 8 bases between them. The CDR3 DNA follows: TGTGCCAGCAGTGTGGAGGGATATGGCTACACCTTC. This translates into CASSVEGYGYTF.

The genes are TRBV28 and TRBJ1-5, with 8 bases identical to TRBD1. J lost 7 bases, V lost 4 bases, and 9 bases had no gene match. The CDR3 runs 15 residues. Germline V gene lookup returns CDR1 MDHEN and CDR2 SYDVKM. The CDR3 DNA reads TGTGCCAGCAGTTCCCCGGACAGGGTGAAACAGCCCCAGCATTTT. Its protein is CASSSPDRVKQPQHF. Looking up the rest from reference TRBV28 and TRBJ1-5 gives the full variable domain: DVKVTQSSRYLVKRTGEKVFLECVQDMDHENMFWYRQDPGLGLRLIYFSYDVKMKEKGDIPEGYSVSREKKERFSLILESASTNQTSMYLCASSSPDRVKQPQHFGDGTRLSIL.

V usage is TRBV9 and J usage is TRBJ2-3; 9 bases are shared with TRBD2. Germline trimming cut 1 base from V and 3 bases from J; bases unmatched to any gene: 6. Germline V gene data show CDR1 as SGDLS and CDR2 as YYNGEE. There are 16 residues in the CDR3. CDR3 region: CASSVMSSGITDTQYF. The CDR3 nucleotides are TGTGCCAGCAGCGTAATGTCTAGCGGGATTACAGATACGCAGTATTTT.

The gene calls are TRBV28 and TRBJ2-1; TRBD1 aligns across 7 bases. The length of the CDR3 is 15 residues. Per the germline V gene, CDR1 is MDHEN and CDR2 is SYDVKM. V lost 6 bases, J lost 4 bases, and 9 bases stayed unmatched. The CDR3 DNA is TGTGCCAGCAGCGCCGGGACAGCAGTTTACAATGAGCAGTTCTTC. It translates to CASSAGTAVYNEQFF.

This clone came up a few times. The V and J genes are TRBV15 and TRBJ1-4; 7 positions agree with TRBD1. V trimming: 9 bases; J trimming: 4 bases; junction bases outside the gene matches: 8. The CDR3 runs 14 residues. CDR1 is LNHNV, CDR2 YYDKDF, per germline (reference sequence). The CDR3 DNA is TGTGCCACTGAGCACAGGGGTGATAATGAAAAACTGTTTTTT. Amino acids: CATEHRGDNEKLFF.

V gene TRBV19 combines with J gene TRBJ2-7; 10 bases are shared with TRBD1. CDR3 size: 14 residues. Losses at the gene ends were 3 bases for V and 5 bases for J; bases not matched to a gene: 4. In germline, CDR1 is LNHDA, CDR2 SQIVND (reference sequence). CDR3 sequence reads: CASSIGTGDDEQYF. Written as DNA, the CDR3 is TGTGCCAGTAGTATCGGGACAGGGGATGACGAGCAGTACTTC.

This clone has just one count. The chain recombines TRBV5-1 with TRBJ1-4; 7 nucleotides align to TRBD1. This CDR3 has 15 residues. Germline V gene data show CDR1 as SGHRS and CDR2 as YFSETQ. After removal of 4 bases from V and 8 bases from J, the junction contained 11 bases not matched to a gene. CDR3 region: CASSRGTAGPEKLFF. Written as DNA, the CDR3 is TGCGCCAGCAGCCGGGGGACAGCTGGGCCCGAAAAACTGTTTTTT.

This clone showed up just a few times. The genes are TRBV9 and TRBJ1-2; 8 nucleotides line up with TRBD1. V gave up 4 bases and J gave up 0 bases; unmatched junction bases: 5. Germline V gives CDR1 SGDLS, CDR2 YYNGEE. The CDR3 extends over 15 amino acids. CDR3 sequence: CASSLRTGTNYGYTF. CDR3 DNA sequence: TGTGCCAGCAGCCTCCGGACAGGGACTAACTATGGCTACACCTTC.

On this clone itself: Other DNA sequences in the same sample also yield this CDR3. The chain has TRBV7-2 and TRBJ1-5; TRBD1 matches 7 bases. This CDR3 comprises 14 residues. Germline values: CDR1 SGHTA, CDR2 FQGNSA. J lost 6 bases, V lost 4 bases, and 6 bases had no gene match. CDR3: CASSSRQGGQPQHF. The CDR3 region has the DNA TGTGCCAGCAGCTCCCGACAGGGCGGTCAGCCCCAGCATTTT.

The gene calls are TRBV2 and TRBJ2-7; D uncertain. Germline V gene lookup returns CDR1 SNHLY and CDR2 FYNNEI. Trimming removed 0 bases from V and 4 bases from J, with 7 bases in between. This CDR3 is built from 13 residues. The CDR3 DNA sequence: TGTGCCAGCAGTGAAGCGCTTCAGTACGAGCAGTACTTC. The encoded protein is CASSEALQYEQYF.

This chain uses TRBV27 with TRBJ2-7; 12 bases line up with TRBD2. The CDR3 runs 15 residues. Trimming at V came to 5 bases and at J to 8 bases, leaving 10 bases not matched to a gene. Germline V gene sequence: CDR1 MNHEY, CDR2 SMNVEV (reference sequence). CDR3 sequence: CASSPGLAGIIKQYF. The CDR3 DNA is TGTGCCAGCAGTCCAGGACTAGCGGGGATAATAAAGCAGTACTTC.

This chain uses TRBV21-1 with TRBJ2-7; the table's D call of TRBD1 was not tested on the DNA. TRBV21-1 is labeled a pseudogene. This CDR3 is built from 16 residues. As DNA, the CDR3 is TGTGCCAGCAGCAAAGGTACGGACAGGGTGGGAGACGAGCAGTACTTC. Translated, it gives CASSKGTDRVGDEQYF.

This clone was seen just once. This sequence joins TRBV5-1 and TRBJ2-1, with TRBD2 matching 12 bases. CDR1 and CDR2 from the germline V gene are SGHRS and YFSETQ. The CDR3 contains 14 residues. With 1 base clipped from V and 8 bases from J, the junction kept 1 base outside the gene matches. The CDR3 DNA reads TGCGCCAGCAGCTTGCCTAGCGGGGGGGATGAGCAGTTCTTC. It yields the protein CASSLPSGGDEQFF.

V usage is TRBV7-3 and J usage is TRBJ2-1, with a tentative D call TRBD2 (5 bases). Germline loops: CDR1 SGHTA, CDR2 FQGTGA. The CDR3 runs to 14 residues. V shed 0 bases and J shed 6 bases, with 9 bases lying between them. The CDR3 nucleotides are TGTGCCAGCAGCTTAACCCGGGGAGTCAATGAGCAGTTCTTC. Its translation: CASSLTRGVNEQFF.

V and J are TRBV5-1 and TRBJ2-5, with 7 positions matching TRBD1. Losses at the gene ends were 4 bases for V and 4 bases for J; bases not matched to a gene: 10. Per the germline V gene, CDR1 is SGHRS and CDR2 is YFSETQ. The CDR3 spans 15 residues. The CDR3 loop is CASSIIRGLRETQYF. In nucleotides, the CDR3 is TGCGCCAGCAGCATTATCAGGGGGTTAAGAGAGACCCAGTACTTC.

This clone has just a few counts. The sample has other DNA sequences that encode this CDR3 too. The chain recombines TRBV5-1 with TRBJ1-2, with D unresolved. Germline loops: CDR1 SGHRS, CDR2 YFSETQ. The V end was cut by 0 bases, the J end by 1 base, with 7 bases between. The CDR3 covers 14 residues. CDR3 loop: CASSLDPGNYGYTF. Here the CDR3 DNA reads TGCGCCAGCAGCTTGGATCCGGGTAACTATGGCTACACCTTC.

V usage is TRBV4-1 and J usage is TRBJ2-3, with 7 positions matching TRBD1. This CDR3 has 15 amino acids. V gave up 1 base and J gave up 2 bases; unmatched junction bases: 3. Germline CDR1 and CDR2: MGHRA and YSYEKL. The CDR3 region is CASSQVQGNTDTQYF. The CDR3 bases are TGCGCCAGCAGCCAAGTACAGGGGAACACAGATACGCAGTATTTT.

The chain combines TRBV5-1 with TRBJ1-1; 11 nucleotides agree with TRBD1. The CDR3 runs 16 residues. Germline V lookup: CDR1 SGHRS, CDR2 YFSETQ. Losses at the gene ends were 6 bases for V and 1 base for J; bases not matched to a gene: 8. CDR3 sequence (DNA): TGCGCCAGCACCCCAGGCGGGACAGGGGGGAACACTGAAGCTTTCTTT. Protein sequence: CASTPGGTGGNTEAFF.

V is TRBV20-1 and J is TRBJ2-1; D is unclear. CDR3 length: 10 residues. With 6 bases removed from V and 4 bases from J, the gap between germline ends came to 4 bases. Germline V gives CDR1 DFQATT, CDR2 SNEGSKA (reference sequence). This CDR3 reads CSAGYNEQFF. In DNA form, the CDR3 reads TGCAGTGCCGGGTACAATGAGCAGTTCTTC.

The chain combines TRBV6-5 with TRBJ1-1; D not resolved. The CDR3 is 13 amino acids. CDR1 MNHEY and CDR2 SVGAGI come from the germline V gene. Trimming pared 4 bases from V and 4 bases from J, leaving 10 bases between. In nucleotides, the CDR3 is TGTGCCAGCAGTTCGGTCGTTGGCACTGAAGCTTTCTTT. Translation gives CASSSVVGTEAFF.

The rearrangement joins TRBV6-5 to TRBJ1-2; D gene uncertain. Germline CDR1 and CDR2: MNHEY and SVGAGI. V lost 0 bases and J 8 bases, leaving 10 bases between the germline ends. This CDR3 region has 13 residues. CDR3 loop: CASSYSVTSGYTF. The CDR3 DNA reads TGTGCCAGCAGTTACTCAGTGACTAGCGGCTACACCTTC.

The V gene is TRBV10-2, the J gene TRBJ2-7; 10 bases are a match to TRBD2. V shed 7 bases, J shed 7 bases, and the junction held 10 bases outside the gene matches. CDR3 length: 14 residues. Per germline, CDR1 WSHSY and CDR2 SAAADI. The CDR3 DNA follows: TGCGCCAGCAAGGAGCGGGAGGGCCCGTGGGAGCAGTACTTC. Translation: CASKEREGPWEQYF.

The rearrangement links TRBV27 to TRBJ1-2; D possibly corresponds to TRBD1 (5 bases). Germline lookup yields CDR1 MNHEY and CDR2 SMNVEV (reference sequence). CDR3 length: 16 amino acids. The V end was cut by 0 bases, the J end by 4 bases, with 15 bases between. The CDR3 DNA sequence: TGTGCCAGCAGTTTATCCGGGACTCCCCTGAGCTATGGCTACACCTTC. This translates into CASSLSGTPLSYGYTF.

This clone was detected once. The rearrangement uses TRBV5-4 and TRBJ2-1, with TRBD1 matching 8 bases. This CDR3 is 15 amino acids long. From germline, CDR1 is SGHNT and CDR2 YYREEE (reference sequence). V was clipped by 6 bases and J by 4 bases; unmatched bases: 9. Here the CDR3 DNA reads TGTGCCAGCACCTCGGGGACAGGCCATTACAATGAGCAGTTCTTC. Its protein product is CASTSGTGHYNEQFF.

V is TRBV29-1 and J is TRBJ2-7; D uncertain. The germline CDR1 and CDR2 sequences are SQVTM and ANQGSEA. This CDR3 region has 12 residues. The ends were cut back, 4 bases at V and 1 base at J, with 8 bases in the middle. This CDR3 reads CSVVVRSYEQYF. In nucleotides, the CDR3 is TGCAGCGTTGTCGTCAGGTCCTACGAGCAGTACTTC.

The gene calls are TRBV7-9 and TRBJ1-5; 8 bases line up with TRBD1. The CDR3 has 16 residues. V dropped 3 bases and J dropped 3; count of bases not matched to a gene: 7. Germline CDR1 SEHNR, CDR2 FQNEAQ (reference sequence). CDR3 sequence: CASSLERQGFNQPQHF. CDR3 nucleotide sequence: TGTGCCAGCAGCTTGGAGAGACAGGGGTTCAATCAGCCCCAGCATTTT.

This clone was seen only once. This chain connects TRBV5-4 to TRBJ2-1, with D possibly matching TRBD2 (5 bases). Germline CDR1 and CDR2: SGHNT and YYREEE (reference sequence). The CDR3 is made up of 12 amino acids. The V end was cut by 4 bases, the J end by 9 bases, with 11 bases between. The CDR3 DNA sequence: TGTGCCAGCAGCGACCGGACTGCTGAGCAGTTCTTC. Protein sequence: CASSDRTAEQFF.